This TCR beta chain was identified in a study of a mutant IDH1 vaccine in newly diagnosed glioma. Some clones are missing from TCRdb's copy, which holds only in-frame ones; the method was immunoSEQ multiplex PCR. Of about 33,000 clones listed, just under 80% are singletons. The CDR3 sequence is 11 residues long. Looked up from germline, CDR1 is SNHLY and CDR2 is FYNNEI. V lost 8 bases, J lost 0 bases, and 4 bases lay in between. The table lists this clone with a few counts. Its antigen remains unknown. As for time point: week 35, safety follow-up. Topical imiquimod accompanied each vaccine dose, which consisted of 300 ug of mutant IDH1 20-mer peptide.

This chain links TRBV2 with TRBJ1-1; D not certain. This specimen was PBMCs, taken from a glioma patient whose treatment included an IDH1 peptide vaccine. This clonotype was obtained from a middle-aged man with glioma. Some clones in this sample may be carry-over from other donors' samples. DNA for the CDR3: TGTGCCAGCGTTATGAACACTGAAGCTTTCTTT. Translating it yields CASVMNTEAFF. The full variable domain, its missing parts supplied by reference TRBV2 and TRBJ1-1, is EPEVTQTPSHQVTQMGQEVILRCVPISNHLYFYWYRQILGQKVEFLVSFYNNEISEKSEIFDDQFSVERPDGSNFTLKIRSTKLEDSAMYFCASVMNTEAFFGQGTRLTVV.